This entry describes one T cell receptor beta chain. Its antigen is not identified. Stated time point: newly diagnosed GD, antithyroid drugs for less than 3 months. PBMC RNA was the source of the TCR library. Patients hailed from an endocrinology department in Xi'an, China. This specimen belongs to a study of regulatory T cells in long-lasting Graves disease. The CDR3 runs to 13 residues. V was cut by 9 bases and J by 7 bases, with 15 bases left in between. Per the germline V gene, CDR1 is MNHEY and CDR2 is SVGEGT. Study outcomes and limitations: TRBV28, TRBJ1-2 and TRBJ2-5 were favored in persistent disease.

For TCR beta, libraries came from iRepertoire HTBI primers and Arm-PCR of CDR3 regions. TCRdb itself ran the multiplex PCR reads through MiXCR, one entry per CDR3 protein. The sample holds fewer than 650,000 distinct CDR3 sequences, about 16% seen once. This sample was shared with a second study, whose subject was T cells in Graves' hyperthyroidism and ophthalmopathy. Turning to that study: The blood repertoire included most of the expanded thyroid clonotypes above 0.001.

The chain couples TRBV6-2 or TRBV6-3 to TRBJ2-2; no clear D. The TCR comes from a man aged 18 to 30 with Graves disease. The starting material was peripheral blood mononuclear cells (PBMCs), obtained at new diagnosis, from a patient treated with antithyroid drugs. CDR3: CASFIGVRGELFF. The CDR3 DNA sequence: TGTGCCAGTTTTATCGGAGTGCGCGGGGAGCTGTTTTTT.